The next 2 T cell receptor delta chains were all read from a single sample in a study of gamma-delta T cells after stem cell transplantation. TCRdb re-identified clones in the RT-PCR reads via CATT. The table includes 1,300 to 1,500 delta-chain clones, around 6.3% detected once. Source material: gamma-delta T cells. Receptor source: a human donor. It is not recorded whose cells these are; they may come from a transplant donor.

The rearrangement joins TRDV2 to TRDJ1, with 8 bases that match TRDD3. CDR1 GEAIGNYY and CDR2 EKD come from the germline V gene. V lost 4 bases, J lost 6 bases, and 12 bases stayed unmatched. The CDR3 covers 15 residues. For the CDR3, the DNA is TGTGCCTGTGAGAGGCTGGGGGACCAGCCGCATAAACTCATCTTT. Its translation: CACERLGDQPHKLIF.

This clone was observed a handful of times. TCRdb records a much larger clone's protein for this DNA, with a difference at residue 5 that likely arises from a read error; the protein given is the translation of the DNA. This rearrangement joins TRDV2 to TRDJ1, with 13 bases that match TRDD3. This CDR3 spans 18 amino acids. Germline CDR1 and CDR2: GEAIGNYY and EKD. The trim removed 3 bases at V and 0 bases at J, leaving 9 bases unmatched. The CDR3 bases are TGTGCCTGTGACGCTCTACTGGGGGATACGCAATACACCGATAAACTCATCTTT. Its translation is CACDALLGDTQYTDKLIF.